This paragraph covers one TCR beta chain sequence. The sample comes from a study of T cell responses to AZD1222 COVID-19 vaccine. TCRdb's table, derived via immunoSEQ multiplex PCR, lists solely in-frame clones and lacks some. The repertoire includes about 67,000 clones, 83% of them detected once, and about 6.5% sits in the top ten. Germline V lookup: CDR1 SNHLY, CDR2 FYNNEI. V shed 1 base and J shed 5 bases, with 14 bases lying between them. The CDR3 loop spans 15 amino acids. The sequence was collected from an adult who received the AZD1222 COVID-19 vaccine. The sample in question was peripheral blood, obtained 28 days after the second AZD1222 dose. The chain carries TRBV2 and TRBJ2-5, with TRBD2 as a possible D gene (6 bases). CDR3: CASSEVGGLYETQYF. In DNA form, the CDR3 reads TGTGCCAGCAGTGAAGTGGGGGGTCTTTATGAGACCCAGTACTTC.